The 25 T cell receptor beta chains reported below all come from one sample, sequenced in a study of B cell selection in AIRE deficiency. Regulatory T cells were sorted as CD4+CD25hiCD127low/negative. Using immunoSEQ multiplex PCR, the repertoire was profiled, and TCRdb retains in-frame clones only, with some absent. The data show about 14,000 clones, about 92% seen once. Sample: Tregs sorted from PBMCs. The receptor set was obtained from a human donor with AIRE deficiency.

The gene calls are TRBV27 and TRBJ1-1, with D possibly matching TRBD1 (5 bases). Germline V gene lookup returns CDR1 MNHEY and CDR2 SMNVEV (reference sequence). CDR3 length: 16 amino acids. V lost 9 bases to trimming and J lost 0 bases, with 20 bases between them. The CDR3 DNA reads TGTGCCAGGGAGACAGCGTGGGGGGAAATGAACACTGAAGCTTTCTTT. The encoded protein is CARETAWGEMNTEAFF.

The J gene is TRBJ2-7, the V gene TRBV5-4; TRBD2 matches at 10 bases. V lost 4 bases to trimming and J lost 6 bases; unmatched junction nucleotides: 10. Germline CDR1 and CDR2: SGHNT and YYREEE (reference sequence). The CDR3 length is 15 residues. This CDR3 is CASSAGLAALGEQYF. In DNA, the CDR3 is TGTGCCAGCAGCGCTGGACTAGCGGCCTTAGGCGAGCAGTACTTC.

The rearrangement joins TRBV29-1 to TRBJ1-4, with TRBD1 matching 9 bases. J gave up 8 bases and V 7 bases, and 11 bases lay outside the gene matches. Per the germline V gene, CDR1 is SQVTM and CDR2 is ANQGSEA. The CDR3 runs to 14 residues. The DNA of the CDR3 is TGCAGCGCCGGGGGGGGACAGGGACGGGAAAAACTGTTTTTT. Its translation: CSAGGGQGREKLFF.

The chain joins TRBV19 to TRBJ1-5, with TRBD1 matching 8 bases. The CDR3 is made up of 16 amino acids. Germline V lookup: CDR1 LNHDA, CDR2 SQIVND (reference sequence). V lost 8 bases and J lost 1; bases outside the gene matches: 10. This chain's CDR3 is CASQTGEGGSNQPQHF. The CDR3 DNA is TGTGCCAGTCAGACAGGGGAGGGCGGGAGCAATCAGCCCCAGCATTTT.

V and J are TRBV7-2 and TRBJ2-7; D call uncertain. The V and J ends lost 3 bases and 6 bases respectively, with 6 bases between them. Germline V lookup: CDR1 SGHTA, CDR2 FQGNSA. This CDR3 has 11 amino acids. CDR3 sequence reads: CASSFLTEQYF. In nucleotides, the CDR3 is TGTGCCAGCAGCTTCCTTACCGAGCAGTACTTC.

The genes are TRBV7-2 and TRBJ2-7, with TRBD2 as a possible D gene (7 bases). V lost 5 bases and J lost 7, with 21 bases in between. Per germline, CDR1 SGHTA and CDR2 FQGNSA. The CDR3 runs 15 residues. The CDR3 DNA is TGTGCCAGCAGCCCACCCCCGGGGGGCAAGAGGGAGCAGTACTTC. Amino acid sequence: CASSPPPGGKREQYF.

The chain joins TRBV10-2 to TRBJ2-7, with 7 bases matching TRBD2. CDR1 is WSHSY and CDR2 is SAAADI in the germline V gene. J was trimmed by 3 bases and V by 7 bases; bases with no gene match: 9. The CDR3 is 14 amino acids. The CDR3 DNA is TGCGCCAGCATGAAAGCGGGAACGGTCTACGAGCAGTACTTC. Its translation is CASMKAGTVYEQYF.

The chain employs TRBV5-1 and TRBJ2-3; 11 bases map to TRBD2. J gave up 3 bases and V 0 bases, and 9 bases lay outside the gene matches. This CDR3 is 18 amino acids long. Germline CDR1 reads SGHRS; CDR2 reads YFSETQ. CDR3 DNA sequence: TGCGCCAGCAGCTTGGTCCCGCCGGGACTAGCGGTAACAGATACGCAGTATTTT. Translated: CASSLVPPGLAVTDTQYF.

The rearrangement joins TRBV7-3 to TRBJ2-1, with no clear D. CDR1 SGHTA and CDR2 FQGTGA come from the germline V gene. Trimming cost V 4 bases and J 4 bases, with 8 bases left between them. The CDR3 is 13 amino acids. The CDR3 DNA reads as TGTGCCAGCAGCTCGGACGTTTACAATGAGCAGTTCTTC. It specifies CASSSDVYNEQFF.

For the CDR3, the DNA is TGTGCCAGCAGCTGGACTAATCTAGAGACCCAGTACTTC. Translated: CASSWTNLETQYF. This chain uses TRBV5-8 with TRBJ2-5; TRBD2 is a possible D gene (6 bases). Trimming pared 3 bases from V and 4 bases from J, leaving 10 bases between. CDR1 and CDR2 (germline): SGHTS, YDEGEE. The CDR3 spans 13 residues.

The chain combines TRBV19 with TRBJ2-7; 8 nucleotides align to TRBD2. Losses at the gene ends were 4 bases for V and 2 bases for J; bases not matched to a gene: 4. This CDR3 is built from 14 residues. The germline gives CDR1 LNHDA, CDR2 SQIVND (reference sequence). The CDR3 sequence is CASSNLAGTYEQYF. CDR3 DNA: TGTGCCAGTAGTAACCTAGCGGGTACCTACGAGCAGTACTTC.

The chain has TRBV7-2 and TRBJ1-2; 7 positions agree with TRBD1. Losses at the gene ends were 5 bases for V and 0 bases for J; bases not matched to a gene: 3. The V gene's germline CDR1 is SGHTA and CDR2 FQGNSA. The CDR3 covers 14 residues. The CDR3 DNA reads TGTGCCAGCAGCGCGACAGGGTCTAACTATGGCTACACCTTC. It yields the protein CASSATGSNYGYTF. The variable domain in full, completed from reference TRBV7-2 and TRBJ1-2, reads GAGVSQSPSNKVTEKGKDVELRCDPISGHTALYWYRQSLGQGLEFLIYFQGNSAPDKSGLPSDRFSAERTGGSVSTLTIQRTQQEDSAVYLCASSATGSNYGYTFGSGTRLTVV.

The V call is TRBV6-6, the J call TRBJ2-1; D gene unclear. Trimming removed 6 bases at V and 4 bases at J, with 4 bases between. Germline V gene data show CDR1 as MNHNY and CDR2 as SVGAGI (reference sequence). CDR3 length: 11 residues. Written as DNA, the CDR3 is TGTGCCAGCAGCCCGTACAATGAGCAGTTCTTC. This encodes CASSPYNEQFF.

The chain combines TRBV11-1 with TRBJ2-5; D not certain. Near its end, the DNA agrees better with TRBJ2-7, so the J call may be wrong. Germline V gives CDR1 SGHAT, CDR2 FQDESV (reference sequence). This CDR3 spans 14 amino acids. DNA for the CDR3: TGTGCCAGCAGGCCGTCAGGACCATATTACGAGCAGTACTTC. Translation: CASRPSGPYYEQYF.

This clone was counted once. The CDR3 loop reads CASQAGNQPQHF. The CDR3 DNA sequence: TGTGCCAGCCAGGCCGGGAATCAGCCCCAGCATTTT. V gene TRBV6-1 combines with J gene TRBJ1-5; D is unresolved. The CDR3 runs to 12 residues. V dropped 8 bases and J dropped 4 bases, with 9 bases sitting between them. Germline V gives CDR1 MNHNS, CDR2 SASEGT.

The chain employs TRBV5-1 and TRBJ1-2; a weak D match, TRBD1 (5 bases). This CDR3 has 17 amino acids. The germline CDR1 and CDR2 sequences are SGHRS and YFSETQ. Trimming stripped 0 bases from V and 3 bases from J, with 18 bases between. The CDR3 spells CASSLDGRDLGDYGYTF. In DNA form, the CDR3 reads TGCGCCAGCAGCTTGGATGGCAGGGACTTGGGGGACTATGGCTACACCTTC.

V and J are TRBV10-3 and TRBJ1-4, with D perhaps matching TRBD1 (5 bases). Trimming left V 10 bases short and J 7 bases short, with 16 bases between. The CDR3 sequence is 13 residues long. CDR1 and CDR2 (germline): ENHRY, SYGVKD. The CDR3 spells CATSITRGEKLFF. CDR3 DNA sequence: TGTGCCACCTCCATTACTAGGGGTGAAAAACTGTTTTTT.

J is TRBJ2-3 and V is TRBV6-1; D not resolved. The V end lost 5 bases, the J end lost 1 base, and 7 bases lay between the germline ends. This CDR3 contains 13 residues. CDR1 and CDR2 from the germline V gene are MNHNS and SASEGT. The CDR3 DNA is TGTGCCAGCAGTCCAGACGGCACAGATACGCAGTATTTT. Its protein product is CASSPDGTDTQYF.

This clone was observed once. As DNA, the CDR3 is TGTGCCAGCACCCGGGACGTCTCCCACTCCTACGAGCAGTACTTC. It yields the protein CASTRDVSHSYEQYF. This chain links TRBV28 with TRBJ2-7; D may be TRBD1 or TRBD2 (5 bases each). The germline V gene has CDR1 MDHEN and CDR2 SYDVKM. Trimming cost V 7 bases and J 0 bases, with 16 bases left between them. This CDR3 has 15 residues. Full variable domain (missing parts from reference TRBV28 and TRBJ2-7): DVKVTQSSRYLVKRTGEKVFLECVQDMDHENMFWYRQDPGLGLRLIYFSYDVKMKEKGDIPEGYSVSREKKERFSLILESASTNQTSMYLCASTRDVSHSYEQYFGPGTRLTVT.

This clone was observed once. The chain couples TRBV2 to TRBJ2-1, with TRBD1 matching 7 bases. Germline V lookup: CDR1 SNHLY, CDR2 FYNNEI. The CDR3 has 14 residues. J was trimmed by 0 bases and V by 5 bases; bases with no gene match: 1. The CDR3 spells CASSSGGSYNEQFF. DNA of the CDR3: TGTGCCAGCAGTTCAGGGGGCTCCTACAATGAGCAGTTCTTC.

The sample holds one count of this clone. The CDR3 here is CASSQNGQALYEQYF. CDR3 DNA: TGTGCCAGCAGCCAGAACGGACAGGCTCTCTACGAGCAGTACTTC. The chain employs TRBV14 and TRBJ2-7, with 7 bases lining up with TRBD1. J lost 3 bases, V lost 3 bases, and 8 bases had no gene match. The length of the CDR3 is 15 residues. The germline V gene has CDR1 SGHDN and CDR2 FVKESK.

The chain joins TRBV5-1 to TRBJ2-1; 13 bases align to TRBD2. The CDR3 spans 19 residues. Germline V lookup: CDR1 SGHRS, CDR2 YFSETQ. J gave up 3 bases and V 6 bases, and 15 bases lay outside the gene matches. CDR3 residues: CASKRAGLAGQTIYNEQFF. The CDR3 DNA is TGCGCCAGCAAAAGGGCGGGACTAGCGGGACAAACTATCTACAATGAGCAGTTCTTC.

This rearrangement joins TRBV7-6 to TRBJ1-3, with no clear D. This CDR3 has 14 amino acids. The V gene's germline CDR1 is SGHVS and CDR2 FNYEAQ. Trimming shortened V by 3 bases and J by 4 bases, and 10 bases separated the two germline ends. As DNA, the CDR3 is TGTGCCAGCAGCTTCGCCGGGTCCGGAAACACCATATATTTT. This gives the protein CASSFAGSGNTIYF.

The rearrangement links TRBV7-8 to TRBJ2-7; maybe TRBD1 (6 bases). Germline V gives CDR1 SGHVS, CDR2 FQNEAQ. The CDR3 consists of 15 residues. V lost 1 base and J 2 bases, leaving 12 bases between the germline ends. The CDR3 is CASSLETGGTYEQYF. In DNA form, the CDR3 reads TGTGCCAGCAGCTTAGAGACAGGCGGTACCTACGAGCAGTACTTC.

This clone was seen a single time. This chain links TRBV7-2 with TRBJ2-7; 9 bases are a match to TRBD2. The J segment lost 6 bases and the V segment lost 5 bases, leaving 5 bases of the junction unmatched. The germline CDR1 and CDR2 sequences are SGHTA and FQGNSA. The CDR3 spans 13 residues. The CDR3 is CASSRGGGSEQYF. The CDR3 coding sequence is TGTGCCAGCAGCCGCGGGGGGGGGAGCGAGCAGTACTTC.